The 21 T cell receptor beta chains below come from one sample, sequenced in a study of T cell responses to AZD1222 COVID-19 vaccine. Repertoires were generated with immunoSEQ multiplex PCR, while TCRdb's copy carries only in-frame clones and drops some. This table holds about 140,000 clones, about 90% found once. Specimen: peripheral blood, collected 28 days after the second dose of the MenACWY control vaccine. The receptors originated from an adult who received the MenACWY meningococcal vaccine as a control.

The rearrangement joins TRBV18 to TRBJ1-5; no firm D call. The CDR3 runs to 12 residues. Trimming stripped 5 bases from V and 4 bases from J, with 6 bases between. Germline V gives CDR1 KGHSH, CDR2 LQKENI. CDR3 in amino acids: CASSTGNQPQHF. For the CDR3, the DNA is TGTGCCAGCTCAACTGGAAATCAGCCCCAGCATTTT.

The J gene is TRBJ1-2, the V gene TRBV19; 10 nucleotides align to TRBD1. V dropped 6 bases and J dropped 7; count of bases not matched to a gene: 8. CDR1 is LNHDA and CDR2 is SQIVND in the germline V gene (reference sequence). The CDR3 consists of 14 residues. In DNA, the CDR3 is TGTGCCAGTAGGGACCGGGACAGGGGTCTTGGCTACACCTTC. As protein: CASRDRDRGLGYTF.

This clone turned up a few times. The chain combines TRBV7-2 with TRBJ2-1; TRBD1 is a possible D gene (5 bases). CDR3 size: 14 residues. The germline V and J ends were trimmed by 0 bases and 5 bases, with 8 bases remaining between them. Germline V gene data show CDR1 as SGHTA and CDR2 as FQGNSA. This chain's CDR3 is CASSLAGVHNEQFF. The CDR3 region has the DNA TGTGCCAGCAGCTTAGCAGGGGTTCACAATGAGCAGTTCTTC.

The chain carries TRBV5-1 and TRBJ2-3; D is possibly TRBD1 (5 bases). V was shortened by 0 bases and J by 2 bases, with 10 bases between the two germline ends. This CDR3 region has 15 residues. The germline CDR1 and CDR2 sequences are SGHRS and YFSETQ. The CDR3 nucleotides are TGCGCCAGCAGCTTGGGTAACAGGAACACAGATACGCAGTATTTT. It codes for CASSLGNRNTDTQYF.

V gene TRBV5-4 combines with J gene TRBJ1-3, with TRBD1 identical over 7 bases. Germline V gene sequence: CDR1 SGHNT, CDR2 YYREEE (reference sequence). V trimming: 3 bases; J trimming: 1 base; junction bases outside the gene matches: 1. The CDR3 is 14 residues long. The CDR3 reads CASSWDSSGNTIYF. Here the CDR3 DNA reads TGTGCCAGCAGCTGGGACAGTTCTGGAAACACCATATATTTT.

The CDR3 spells CASSSRQGPGDGYTF. The DNA for the CDR3 is TGTGCCAGCAGCTCACGCCAGGGGCCTGGGGATGGCTACACCTTC. V and J are TRBV7-2 and TRBJ1-2, with D possibly being TRBD1 (6 bases). This CDR3 is built from 15 residues. V dropped 4 bases and J dropped 6 bases, with 18 bases sitting between them. Germline-derived CDR1 and CDR2 are SGHTA and FQGNSA. Looking up the rest from reference TRBV7-2 and TRBJ1-2 gives the full variable domain: GAGVSQSPSNKVTEKGKDVELRCDPISGHTALYWYRQSLGQGLEFLIYFQGNSAPDKSGLPSDRFSAERTGGSVSTLTIQRTQQEDSAVYLCASSSRQGPGDGYTFGSGTRLTVV.

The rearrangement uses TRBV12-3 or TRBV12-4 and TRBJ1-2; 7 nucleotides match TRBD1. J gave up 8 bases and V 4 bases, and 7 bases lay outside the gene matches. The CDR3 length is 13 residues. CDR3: CASSSARQGGYTF. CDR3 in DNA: TGTGCCAGCAGTTCCGCACGACAGGGAGGCTACACCTTC.

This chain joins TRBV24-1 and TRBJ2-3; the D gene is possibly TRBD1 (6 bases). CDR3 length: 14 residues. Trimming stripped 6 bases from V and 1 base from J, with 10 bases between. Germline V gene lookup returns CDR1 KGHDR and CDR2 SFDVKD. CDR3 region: CATSSAGGTDTQYF. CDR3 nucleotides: TGTGCCACCAGTTCGGCAGGGGGCACAGATACGCAGTATTTT.

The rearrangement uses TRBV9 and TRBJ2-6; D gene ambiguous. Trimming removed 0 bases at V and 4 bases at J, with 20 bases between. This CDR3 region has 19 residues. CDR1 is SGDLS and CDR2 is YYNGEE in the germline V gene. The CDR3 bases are TGTGCCAGCAGCGTAGTTCCCGACACTTCCCCGTGGGGGGCCAACGTCCTGACTTTC. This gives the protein CASSVVPDTSPWGANVLTF.

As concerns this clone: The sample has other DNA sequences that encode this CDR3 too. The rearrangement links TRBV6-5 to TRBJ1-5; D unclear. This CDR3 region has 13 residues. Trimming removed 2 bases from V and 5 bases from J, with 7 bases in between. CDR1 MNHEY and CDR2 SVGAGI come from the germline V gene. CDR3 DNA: TGTGCCAGCAGTTACACCCGTGATCAGCCCCAGCATTTT. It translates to CASSYTRDQPQHF.

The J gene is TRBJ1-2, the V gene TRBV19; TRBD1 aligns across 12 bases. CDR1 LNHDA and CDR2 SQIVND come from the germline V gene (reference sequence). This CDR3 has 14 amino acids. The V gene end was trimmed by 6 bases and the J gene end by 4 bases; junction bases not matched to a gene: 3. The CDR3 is CASRGTGGVYGYTF. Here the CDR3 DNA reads TGTGCCAGTAGGGGGACAGGGGGCGTCTATGGCTACACCTTC.

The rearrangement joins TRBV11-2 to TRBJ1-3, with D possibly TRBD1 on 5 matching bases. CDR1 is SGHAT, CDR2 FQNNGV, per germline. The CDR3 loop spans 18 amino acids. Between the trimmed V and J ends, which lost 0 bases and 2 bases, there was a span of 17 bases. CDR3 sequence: CASSLDPFGGYTGNTIYF. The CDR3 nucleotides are TGTGCCAGCAGCTTAGACCCGTTTGGGGGTTATACTGGAAACACCATATATTTT.

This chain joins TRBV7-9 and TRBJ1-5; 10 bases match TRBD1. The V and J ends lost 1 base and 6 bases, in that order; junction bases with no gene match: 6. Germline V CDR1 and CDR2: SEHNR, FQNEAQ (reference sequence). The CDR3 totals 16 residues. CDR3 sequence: CASSLVMGTGVQPQHF. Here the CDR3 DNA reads TGTGCCAGCAGCTTAGTAATGGGGACAGGGGTTCAGCCCCAGCATTTT. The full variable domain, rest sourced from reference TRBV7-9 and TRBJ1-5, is DTGVSQNPRHKITKRGQNVTFRCDPISEHNRLYWYRQTLGQGPEFLTYFQNEAQLEKSRLLSDRFSAERPKGSFSTLEIQRTEQGDSAMYLCASSLVMGTGVQPQHFGDGTRLSIL.

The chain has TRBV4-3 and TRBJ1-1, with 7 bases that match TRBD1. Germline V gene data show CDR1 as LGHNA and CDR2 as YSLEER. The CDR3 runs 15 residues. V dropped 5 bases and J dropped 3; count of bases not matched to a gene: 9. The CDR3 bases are TGCGCCAGCAGCTACCTCCCCCAGGGGGACACTGAAGCTTTCTTT. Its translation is CASSYLPQGDTEAFF.

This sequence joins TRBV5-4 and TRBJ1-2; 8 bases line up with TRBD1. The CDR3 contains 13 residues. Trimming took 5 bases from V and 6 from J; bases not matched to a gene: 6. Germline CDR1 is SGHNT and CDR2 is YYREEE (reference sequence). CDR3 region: CASRAGGADGYTF. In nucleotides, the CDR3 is TGTGCCAGCAGGGCAGGGGGCGCTGATGGCTACACCTTC.

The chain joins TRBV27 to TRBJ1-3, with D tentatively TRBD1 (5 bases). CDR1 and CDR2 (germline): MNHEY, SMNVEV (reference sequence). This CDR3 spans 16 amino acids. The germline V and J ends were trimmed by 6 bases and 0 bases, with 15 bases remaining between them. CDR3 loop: CASSLSGLDSGNTIYF. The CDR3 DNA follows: TGTGCCAGCAGCTTGTCGGGGCTCGACTCTGGAAACACCATATATTTT.

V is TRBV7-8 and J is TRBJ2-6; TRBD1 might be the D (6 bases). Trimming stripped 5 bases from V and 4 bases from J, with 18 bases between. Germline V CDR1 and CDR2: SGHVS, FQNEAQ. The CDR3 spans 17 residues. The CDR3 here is CASSPPGTLAGANVLTF. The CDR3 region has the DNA TGTGCCAGCAGCCCCCCCGGGACATTGGCCGGGGCCAACGTCCTGACTTTC.

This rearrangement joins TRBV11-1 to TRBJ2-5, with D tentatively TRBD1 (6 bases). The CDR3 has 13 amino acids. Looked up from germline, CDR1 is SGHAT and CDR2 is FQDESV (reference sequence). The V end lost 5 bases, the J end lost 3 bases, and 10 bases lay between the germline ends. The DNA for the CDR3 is TGTGCCAGCAGCCAGGACAGAAAAGAGACCCAGTACTTC. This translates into CASSQDRKETQYF.

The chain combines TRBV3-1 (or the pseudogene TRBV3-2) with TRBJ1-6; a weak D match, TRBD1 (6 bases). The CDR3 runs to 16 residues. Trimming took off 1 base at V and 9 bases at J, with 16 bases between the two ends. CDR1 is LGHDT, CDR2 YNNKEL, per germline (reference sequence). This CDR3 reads CASSQGVGGFGSPLHF. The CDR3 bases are TGTGCCAGCAGCCAAGGGGTCGGGGGCTTTGGTTCACCCCTCCACTTT.

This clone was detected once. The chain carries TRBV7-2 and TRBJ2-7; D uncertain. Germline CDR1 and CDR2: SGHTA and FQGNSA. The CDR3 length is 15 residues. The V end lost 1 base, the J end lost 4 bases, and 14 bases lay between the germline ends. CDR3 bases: TGTGCCAGCAGCTTAGGGCCTAGTTCCCTTTACGAGCAGTACTTC. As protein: CASSLGPSSLYEQYF.

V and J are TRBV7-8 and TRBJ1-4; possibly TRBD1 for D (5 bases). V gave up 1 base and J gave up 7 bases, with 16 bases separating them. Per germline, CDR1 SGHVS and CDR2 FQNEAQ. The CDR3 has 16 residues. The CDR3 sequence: CASSLGVGGISEKLFF. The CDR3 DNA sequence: TGTGCCAGCAGCTTAGGAGTGGGGGGTATTAGTGAAAAACTGTTTTTT.